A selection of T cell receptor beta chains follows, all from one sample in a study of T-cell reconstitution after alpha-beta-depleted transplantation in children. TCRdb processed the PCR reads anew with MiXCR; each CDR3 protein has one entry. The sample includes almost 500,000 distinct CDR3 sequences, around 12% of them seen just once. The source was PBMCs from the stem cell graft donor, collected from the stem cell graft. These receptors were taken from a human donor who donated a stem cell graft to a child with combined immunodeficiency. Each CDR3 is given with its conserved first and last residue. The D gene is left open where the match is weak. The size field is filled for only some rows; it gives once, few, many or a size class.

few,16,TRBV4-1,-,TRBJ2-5,CASSQERSTGPETQYF,TGCGCCAGCAGCCAAGAAAGGTCAACTGGGCCGGAGACCCAGTACTTC
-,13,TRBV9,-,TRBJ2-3,CASSVGNEGTQYF,TGTGCCAGCAGCGTAGGTAACGAGGGTACGCAGTATTTT
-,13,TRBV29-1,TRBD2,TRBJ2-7,CSVPELAGGKQYF,TGCAGCGTCCCCGAACTAGCGGGAGGAAAGCAGTACTTC
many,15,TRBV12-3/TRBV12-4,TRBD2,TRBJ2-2,CASSLSGNWDGELFF,TGTGCCAGCAGTTTAAGCGGGAATTGGGACGGGGAGCTGTTTTTT
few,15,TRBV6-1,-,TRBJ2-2,CASYLAASNTGELFF,TGTGCCAGCTATTTAGCGGCTTCGAACACCGGGGAGCTGTTTTTT
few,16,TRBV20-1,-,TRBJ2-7,CSARPLNRTTLYEQYF,TGCAGTGCTCGACCCTTGAACCGGACTACCCTCTACGAGCAGTACTTC
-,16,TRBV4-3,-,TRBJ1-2,CASSQVLPAPNYGYTF,TGCGCCAGCAGCCAAGTTTTACCGGCACCGAACTATGGCTACACCTTC
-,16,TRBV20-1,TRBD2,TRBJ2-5,CSARDHGRAWGETQYF,TGCAGTGCTAGAGATCATGGGAGGGCCTGGGGGGAGACCCAGTACTTC
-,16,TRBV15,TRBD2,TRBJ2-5,CATSRDLAAGSETQYF,TGTGCCACCAGCAGAGATCTCGCAGCGGGGTCCGAGACCCAGTACTTC
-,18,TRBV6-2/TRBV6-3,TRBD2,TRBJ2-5,CASSYSSEEAGGRETQYF,TGTGCCAGCAGTTACTCCTCGGAAGAAGCGGGAGGGAGGGAGACCCAGTACTTC
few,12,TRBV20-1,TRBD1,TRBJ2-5,CSATGQVETQYF,TGCAGTGCAACGGGACAGGTGGAGACCCAGTACTTC
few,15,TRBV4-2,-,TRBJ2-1,CASSQETGTYNEQFF,TGTGCCAGCAGCCAAGAAACGGGCACCTACAATGAGCAGTTCTTC
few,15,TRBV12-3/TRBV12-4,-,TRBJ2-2,CASNPTATNTGELFF,TGTGCCAGCAACCCTACTGCTACGAACACCGGGGAGCTGTTTTTT
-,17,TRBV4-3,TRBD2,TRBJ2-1,CASSPRLATQQDNEQFF,TGCGCCAGCAGCCCCAGACTAGCGACACAACAAGACAATGAGCAGTTCTTC
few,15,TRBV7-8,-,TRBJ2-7,CASSSSRVVSYEQYF,TGTGCCAGCAGCTCTAGCAGGGTAGTGTCCTACGAGCAGTACTTC
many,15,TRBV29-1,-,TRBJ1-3,CSVEDLGRFGNTIYF,TGCAGCGTTGAAGATCTGGGAAGGTTCGGAAACACCATATATTTT
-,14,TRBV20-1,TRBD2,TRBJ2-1,CSAGSGGSYNEQFF,TGCAGTGCCGGATCGGGGGGATCCTACAATGAGCAGTTCTTC